A single sample is the source of the 5 T cell receptor beta chains below, sequenced in a study of T cells in Graves' hyperthyroidism and ophthalmopathy. Amplified TCR beta CDR3 regions derived from RNA transcripts. The TCR CDR3 was amplified in a first-round RT-PCR using the HTBI primer set. TCRdb reanalysed the multiplex PCR reads using MiXCR and keeps one entry per CDR3 protein. The sample lists 150,000 or so distinct CDR3 sequences; around 8.9% were seen once. Material: blood. Receptors originate from a woman in her late teens or twenties with Graves' hyperthyroidism that later progressed to Graves' ophthalmopathy.

This clonotype came up a few times. The J gene is TRBJ2-1, the V gene TRBV5-5, with no clear D. The CDR3 covers 12 residues. V lost 2 bases to trimming and J lost 8 bases, with 8 bases between them. Per germline, CDR1 SGHKS and CDR2 YYEKEE (reference sequence). CDR3 nucleotide sequence: TGTGCCAGCAGCTTCCGGCGTGATGAGCAGTTCTTC. As protein: CASSFRRDEQFF.

This clonotype has ten or more counts. The CDR3 here is CAWSVQASIYEQYF. The DNA for the CDR3 is TGTGCCTGGAGTGTACAGGCTAGTATATACGAGCAGTACTTC. This rearrangement joins TRBV30 to TRBJ2-7, with D possibly matching TRBD1 (5 bases). Trimming removed 0 bases at V and 4 bases at J, with 13 bases between. This CDR3 is 14 amino acids long. Germline CDR1 and CDR2: GTSNPN and SVGIG (reference sequence).

This clonotype showed up many times. The chain uses TRBV12-5 and TRBJ1-2; possible D gene TRBD1, 5 bases. This CDR3 has 15 residues. Deletions cut 6 bases from V and 4 bases from J, with 18 bases between. CDR1 is LGHNT, CDR2 FRNRAP, per germline. The CDR3 sequence: CASGPPTVPFYGYTF. The CDR3 bases are TGTGCTAGTGGCCCCCCGACAGTCCCGTTCTATGGCTACACCTTC.

This clonotype was picked up many times. The chain couples TRBV12-3 or TRBV12-4 to TRBJ1-2; 7 nucleotides align to TRBD1. The CDR3 covers 14 residues. The junction had 7 bases not matched to a gene; V was cut back by 5 bases and J by 4 bases. CDR3 in amino acids: CASSNQQGPYGYTF. The CDR3 nucleotides are TGTGCCAGCAGTAACCAACAGGGGCCCTATGGCTACACCTTC.

This clonotype showed up many times. This chain joins TRBV6-1 and TRBJ1-2; no reliable D call. There are 13 residues in the CDR3. Trimming left V 5 bases short and J 8 bases short, with 15 bases between. Germline lookup yields CDR1 MNHNS and CDR2 SASEGT. CDR3 nucleotides: TGTGCCAGCAGTTTCGACATGGTTGGAGGCTACACCTTC. The encoded protein is CASSFDMVGGYTF.